This T cell receptor beta chain was documented in a study of human T cells and chemical hapten exposure. In the study overall: Patients additionally received therapeutic doses of diphenylcyclopropenone on the scalp once a week, and this continued throughout the roughly 22-week study.

The count of this clonotype is one. The time point: pre-sensitization, week 0. As for treatment: therapeutic diphenylcyclopropenone sensitization with weekly scalp DPC. Trimming cost V 2 bases and J 7 bases, with 5 bases left between them. Germline loops: CDR1 SGHTA, CDR2 FQGTGA. This CDR3 comprises 12 residues. TCRdb redid the calling of the RACE reads with MiXCR, one entry per CDR3 protein. The sample lists around 180,000 distinct CDR3 sequences; approximately 31% were seen once. The chain uses TRBV7-3 and TRBJ2-2; D gene ambiguous. Sequenced material: whole blood, taken in connection with sensitization to the hapten diphenylcyclopropenone (DPC). The TCR was taken from a woman aged 25 to 45 with alopecia areata. Some clones in this sample may be carry-over from other donors' samples. CDR3 nucleotide sequence: TGTGCCAGCAGCTTAGGTGACGGGGAGCTGTTTTTT. This sequence encodes CASSLGDGELFF.